The 17 T cell receptor beta chains below all came from one sample that was sequenced in a study of blood T cells in healthy people across ages. The second PCR ran roughly 7 to 11 cycles with a sample-barcoded 5' primer and J-beta primers. TCRdb processed the 5' RACE reads anew with MiXCR; each CDR3 protein has one entry. The sample lists 1.6 million or so distinct CDR3 sequences, about 35% seen once, with around 11% in the top ten. Sequences were obtained from blood. Receptor source: a woman aged 30 to 39 in good health.

V usage is TRBV24-1 and J usage is TRBJ1-1, with TRBD1 matching 7 bases. Germline CDR1 KGHDR, CDR2 SFDVKD. After removal of 2 bases from V and 7 bases from J, the junction contained 3 bases not matched to a gene. This CDR3 contains 13 residues. CDR3 amino acids: CATSDSDRREAFF. The CDR3 bases are TGTGCCACCAGTGATTCGGACAGGCGTGAAGCTTTCTTT.

This clonotype appeared a few times. This rearrangement joins TRBV12-5 to TRBJ2-1; 13 nucleotides line up with TRBD2. This CDR3 has 15 amino acids. Germline values: CDR1 LGHNT, CDR2 FRNRAP. V gave up 6 bases and J gave up 5 bases; unmatched junction bases: 4. CDR3: CASGAGTSGNNEQFF. The CDR3 nucleotides read TGTGCTAGTGGCGCAGGGACTAGCGGGAACAATGAGCAGTTCTTC.

The table lists this clonotype with a few counts. The rearrangement links TRBV4-1 to TRBJ2-7; 10 bases are a match to TRBD2. The germline V gene has CDR1 MGHRA and CDR2 YSYEKL. The length of the CDR3 is 18 residues. The V segment lost 1 base and the J segment 0 bases; nucleotides outside the gene matches: 9. In DNA, the CDR3 is TGCGCCAGCAGCCAAGCGGGGCTAGCGGGAGTTAACTCCTACGAGCAGTACTTC. Protein sequence: CASSQAGLAGVNSYEQYF.

V and J are TRBV6-6 and TRBJ2-1; the match to TRBD1 covers 11 bases. CDR3 length: 16 amino acids. Germline values: CDR1 MNHNY, CDR2 SVGAGI (reference sequence). Germline trimming cut 2 bases from V and 8 bases from J; bases unmatched to any gene: 8. CDR3 DNA: TGTGCCAGCAGTTACCCCGGGACAGGGGGGTTCGATGAGCAGTTCTTC. Translated: CASSYPGTGGFDEQFF.

The V call is TRBV20-1, the J call TRBJ1-4, with a weak D call TRBD1 (6 bases). The germline gives CDR1 DFQATT, CDR2 SNEGSKA (reference sequence). The V and J ends lost 1 base and 3 bases respectively, with 9 bases between them. The CDR3 is made up of 14 amino acids. The CDR3 reads CSARVQGSNEKLFF. CDR3 sequence (DNA): TGCAGTGCTAGAGTACAGGGTTCTAATGAAAAACTGTTTTTT.

This clonotype came up a few times. J is TRBJ1-2 and V is TRBV20-1; the D gene is possibly TRBD1 (5 bases). Germline lookup yields CDR1 DFQATT and CDR2 SNEGSKA (reference sequence). The V end lost 6 bases, the J end lost 0 bases, and 11 bases lay between the germline ends. The CDR3 loop spans 13 amino acids. Here the CDR3 DNA reads TGCAGTGCCCAACAGGAGACTAACTATGGCTACACCTTC. This sequence encodes CSAQQETNYGYTF.

On this clonotype itself: A read error is possible here, since a much larger clone lies one base away. The chain employs TRBV29-1 and TRBJ2-3; D is uncertain. Deletions cut 2 bases from V and 2 bases from J, with 11 bases between. The CDR3 has 14 residues. CDR1 and CDR2 (germline): SQVTM, ANQGSEA. The CDR3 protein is CSVETRYNTDTQYF. As DNA, the CDR3 is TGCAGCGTTGAAACTCGATATAACACAGATACGCAGTATTTT.

The rearrangement uses TRBV5-1 and TRBJ1-4; no definite D call. The CDR3 runs 13 residues. Germline V gene sequence: CDR1 SGHRS, CDR2 YFSETQ. V was shortened by 4 bases and J by 4 bases, with 8 bases between the two germline ends. CDR3 sequence (DNA): TGCGCCAGCAGCCCCGGCAGTAATGAAAAACTGTTTTTT. Translated: CASSPGSNEKLFF.

The J gene is TRBJ1-6, the V gene TRBV20-1, with D perhaps TRBD1 (6 bases). CDR1 is DFQATT, CDR2 SNEGSKA, per germline (reference sequence). V lost 3 bases to trimming and J lost 9 bases, with 18 bases between them. The CDR3 runs 15 residues. Here the CDR3 DNA reads TGCAGTGCTAGCCCTGGGGGGGTGGACAGTTCACCCCTCCACTTT. Protein: CSASPGGVDSSPLHF.

Of note for this clonotype: The germline gene is not matched at one end of the junction; a read error may be the cause. The CDR3 nucleotides are TGTCCCAGCAGTTTAGGCAGGGTCTACGAGCAGTACTTC. Protein sequence: CPSSLGRVYEQYF. The chain links TRBV27 to TRBJ2-7; D may be TRBD1 (5 bases). The CDR3 sequence is 13 residues long. The germline V gene encodes CDR1 MNHEY and CDR2 SMNVEV (reference sequence).

CDR3 sequence: CASSVYKETQYF. CDR3 coding DNA: TGTGCCAGCAGCGTCTATAAAGAGACCCAGTACTTC. The chain has TRBV7-6 and TRBJ2-7; D gene ambiguous. The better agreement between TRBJ2-5 and the DNA end casts doubt on the J call. The CDR3 runs to 12 residues. Germline CDR1 is SGHVS and CDR2 is FNYEAQ.

J is TRBJ2-5 and V is TRBV6-2 or TRBV6-3; maybe TRBD2 (7 bases). The J call may be wrong; the DNA end is better matched by TRBJ2-4. This CDR3 region has 15 residues. Germline CDR1 reads MNHEY; CDR2 reads SVGEGT. CDR3 loop: CASSLVGGPVNIQYF. In DNA form, the CDR3 reads TGTGCCAGCAGTCTAGTGGGGGGGCCGGTGAACATTCAGTACTTC.

There are many counts of this clonotype. The gene calls are TRBV20-1 and TRBJ2-5, with TRBD2 matching over 12 bases. The DNA end lines up better with TRBJ2-7; the J call may be wrong. CDR1 and CDR2 from the germline V gene are DFQATT and SNEGSKA (reference sequence). The CDR3 covers 14 residues. In DNA form, the CDR3 reads TGCAGTGCTAGGGGACTAGCGGGTAATTACGAGCAGTACTTC. Its protein is CSARGLAGNYEQYF.

This clonotype was observed a handful of times. The chain employs TRBV29-1 and TRBJ1-1; the match to TRBD1 covers 9 bases. V was pared by 2 bases and J by 5 bases, with 3 bases of the junction left unmatched. CDR3 length: 13 residues. The germline CDR1 and CDR2 sequences are SQVTM and ANQGSEA. DNA for the CDR3: TGCAGCGTTGAAACGGACAGGGGAACTGAAGCTTTCTTT. This encodes CSVETDRGTEAFF.

This clonotype was counted a few times. The gene calls are TRBV10-3 and TRBJ1-5; TRBD1 matches at 7 bases. The CDR3 totals 14 residues. Germline V gives CDR1 ENHRY, CDR2 SYGVKD. Losses at the gene ends were 3 bases for V and 7 bases for J; bases not matched to a gene: 6. CDR3 DNA sequence: TGTGCCATCAGTGACCGACAGGGAGGCCAGCCCCAGCATTTT. Its protein is CAISDRQGGQPQHF.

V is TRBV20-1 and J is TRBJ1-2; D not certain. Germline CDR1 reads DFQATT; CDR2 reads SNEGSKA (reference sequence). The CDR3 has 12 residues. With 3 bases removed from V and 6 bases from J, the gap between germline ends came to 11 bases. CDR3 DNA sequence: TGCAGTGCTAGCACCGGGAAGAATGGCTACACCTTC. Translated, it gives CSASTGKNGYTF.

The chain has TRBV4-2 and TRBJ2-7, with 10 bases fitting TRBD2. After removal of 2 bases from V and 2 bases from J, the junction contained 3 bases not matched to a gene. This CDR3 region has 15 residues. Germline CDR1 and CDR2: LGHNA and YNFKEQ. For the CDR3, the DNA is TGTGCCAGCAGCCAAACTAGCGGGGCCCCCTACGAGCAGTACTTC. Encoded protein: CASSQTSGAPYEQYF.